Below, one T cell receptor beta chain is given with its context. The target of this receptor is not known. Base qualities are missing; no much larger clone stands one base away. TCR CDR3 regions were amplified from genomic DNA by multiplex PCR using the deep immunoSEQ assay. For each cell subset, the extracted genomic DNA was distributed evenly across all wells of several immunoSEQ 96-well plates, and each plate served as one replicate. For sorted subsets, about 220 ng of genomic DNA, equivalent to about 30,000 T cell genomes, went into each replicate PCR. Purified libraries were measured with a Qubit 3.0 fluorometer, size-checked on a Bioanalyzer 2100, and measured again with the KAPA Library Quantification kit. Every immunoSEQ 96-well plate was sequenced on a separate single-read 150-cycle Illumina NextSeq 550 flow cell. Processing in the source paper ran as follows. Because the immunoSEQ output included only junctional sequences and no quality scores, the filtering could not be the same as the filtering used for full-length reads. Sequences were annotated with PyIR, a Python wrapper for IgBLAST v1.9, using IMGT germline references to assign V/J genes and CDR3. Reads were removed for weak V/J assignments (E-value above 1e-6), missing CDR3, stop codons, out-of-frame junctions, or ambiguous translated residues. V3J clonotypes were defined as sequences sharing an identical inferred V gene, J gene, and CDR3 amino acid sequence. Percentage overlap between repertoires was computed as shared unique clonotypes divided by the size of the smaller repertoire. Three approaches were used to assess repertoire richness: RTK rarefaction, the Chao1 estimator, and Recon v2.1 estimates of unobserved clonotypes. Generation probabilities for all TCRbeta clonotypes obtained by the gDNA method from a handful of donors were computed using OLGA. TCRdb took over this immuneACCESS table, retaining in-frame rearrangements with V and J assigned. Such tables are incomplete; in checked studies, under half of the missing clones stem from an unresolved V gene, and the remainder is unexplained. The V and J calls and clone size are taken from that table; D and trimming were inferred from the DNA. For this sample there are 2 million to 2.5 million clones; less than 95% appear just once. Roughly 0.34% of the sample is taken by the ten largest.

Donors were healthy HIV-negative adults with no recently reported acute infections or vaccinations. All donors were Caucasian adults living in Nashville, Tennessee, USA. Magnetic negative selection was used to enrich CD4+ T cells, after which naive cells were positively selected on CD45RA and the negative fraction became the memory subset. Blood was obtained by leukapheresis, after which PBMCs were separated by Ficoll-Histopaque density gradient centrifugation and cryopreserved in liquid nitrogen vapor phase. Analytical flow cytometry was used to check the purity and quantity of every magnetically sorted T cell population. Genomic DNA was isolated from each sorted fraction and quantified by UV absorbance on a Nanodrop 2000c. CDR1 SGHTA and CDR2 FQGTGA are derived from the germline V gene. The CDR3, from cysteine to phenylalanine, totals 13 residues. The DNA shown is the 39-base CDR3, in frame from base 1. Cut back by 7 bases and 2 bases, the V and J ends lie 10 bases apart.

The entry originates in a study of shared clonotypes between healthy human individuals (dated by TCRdb to about 2020). Study-wide context: The cohort comprised two women and a few men aged 18 to 49 years. For each donor, three plates each were used for CD4 naive and CD4 memory, two plates were used for CD8 naive, and one plate was used for CD8 memory. Blood TCR repertoires of about 5 healthy adults were deeply sequenced to estimate repertoire size and the extent of clonotype sharing between individuals. Leukapheresis yielded between about 0.94 and 10 billion PBMCs per donor. To increase sequencing depth and limit assay-specific biases, TCR repertoire library preparation and sequencing were carried out by different laboratories using diverse techniques.

On the study overall, not on this receptor specifically: Sharing across four donors was observed for 5% to 6.5% of naive CD4, less than 4% of naive CD8, 2.3% of memory CD4, and over 0.3% of memory CD8 clonotypes. Pairwise subsampling indicated that sequencing depth was expected to affect the degree of clonotype sharing among donors. Even with the large sequencing depth, rarefaction of the sorted-subset datasets indicated that sequencing was incomplete. Compared with non-shared clonotypes, clonotypes shared by all four sorted-subset donors had higher generation probabilities. Sampling was restricted to blood, and TCR repertoires in tissues likely differ from the TCR repertoires found in blood. The genetic and exposure-history diversity represented was limited by the small number of donors. Larger estimated clonotype richness was generally found for naive subsets than for memory subsets.

The receptor was isolated from a man younger than 35 in good health. Some clones in this sample may be carry-over from other donors' samples. The chain employs TRBV7-3 and TRBJ2-3, with the D gene not confidently named. Sequencing was carried out using naive CD4+ T cells from PBMCs. In the paper's terms, the cell subset or site label means: CD45RA+ positively selected. The CDR3 here reads CASTGDPTDTQYF. The DNA sequence is given as TGTGCCAGCACCGGCGATCCCACAGATACGCAGTATTTT. The reference TRBV7-3 and TRBJ2-3 proteins fill in what lies around the CDR3, so the full variable domain reads GAGVSQTPSNKVTEKGKYVELRCDPISGHTALYWYRQSLGQGPEFLIYFQGTGAADDSGLPNDRFFAVRPEGSVSTLKIQRTERGDSAVYLCASTGDPTDTQYFGPGTRLTVL.